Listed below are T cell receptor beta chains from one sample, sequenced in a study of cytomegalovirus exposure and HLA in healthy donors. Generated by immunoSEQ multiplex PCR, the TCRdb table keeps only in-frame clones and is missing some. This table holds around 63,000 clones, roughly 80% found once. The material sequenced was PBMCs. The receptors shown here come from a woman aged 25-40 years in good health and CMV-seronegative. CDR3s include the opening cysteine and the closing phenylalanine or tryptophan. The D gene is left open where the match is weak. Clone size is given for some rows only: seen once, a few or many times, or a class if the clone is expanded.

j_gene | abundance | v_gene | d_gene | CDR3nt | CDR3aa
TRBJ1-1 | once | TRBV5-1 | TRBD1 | TGCGCCAGCAGCTTTAGTATGTGGGCGGACAGGCAGAACACTGAAGCTTTCTTT | CASSFSMWADRQNTEAFF
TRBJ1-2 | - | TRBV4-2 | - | TGTGCCAGCACCCATGGGGCTGACTATGGCTACACCTTC | CASTHGADYGYTF
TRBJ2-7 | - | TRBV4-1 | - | TGCGCCAGCAGTCACGAGCCCCTGAGCGGCCCTGCCTCCTACGAGCAGTACTTC | CASSHEPLSGPASYEQYF
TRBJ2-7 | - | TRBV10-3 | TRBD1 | TGTGCCATCAGTGAGTCTGGAACCGGGACAGGGGTTTACGAGCAGTACTTC | CAISESGTGTGVYEQYF
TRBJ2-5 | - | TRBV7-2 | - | TGTGCCAGCAGCTTCCAACGGGAGACCCAGTACTTC | CASSFQRETQYF
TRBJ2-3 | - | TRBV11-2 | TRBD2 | TGTGCCAGCAGCTCCCTAGCGGGGGGGAAAAAAGATACGCAGTATTTT | CASSSLAGGKKDTQYF
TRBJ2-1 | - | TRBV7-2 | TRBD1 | TGTGCCAGCAGCTTCAGACAGGGTGAGCAGTTCTTC | CASSFRQGEQFF
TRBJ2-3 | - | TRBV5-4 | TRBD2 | TGTGCCAGCAGTCCAACTAGCGGGGGTAGCACAGATACGCAGTATTTT | CASSPTSGGSTDTQYF
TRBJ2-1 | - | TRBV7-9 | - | TGTGCCAGCAGAACGGGGGTTGCAGATGAGCAGTTCTTC | CASRTGVADEQFF
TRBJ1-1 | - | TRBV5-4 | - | TGTGCCAGCAGCTTGGGCCCCCTGGTGGTGGCCACTGAAGCTTTCTTT | CASSLGPLVVATEAFF
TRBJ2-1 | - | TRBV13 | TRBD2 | TGTGCCAGCAGCCCACAGACTAGCGGGGATGGAGGAGTTGAGCAGTTCTTC | CASSPQTSGDGGVEQFF
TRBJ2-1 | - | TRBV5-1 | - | TGCGCCAGCAGCTTGGGGACTGTGCCTCCCTACAATGAGCAGTTCTTC | CASSLGTVPPYNEQFF
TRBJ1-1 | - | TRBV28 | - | TGTGCCAGCAGTTTTCAACAGGGATCGAACACTGAAGCTTTCTTT | CASSFQQGSNTEAFF
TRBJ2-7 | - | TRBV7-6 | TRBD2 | TGTGCCAGCAGCTCAACGACAGCGGGGGTCGAGGAGCAGTACTTC | CASSSTTAGVEEQYF
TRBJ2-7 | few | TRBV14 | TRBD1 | TGTGCCAGCAGCCAAGGTCGGACAGGGATCTCCAAATTAAGCTCCTACGAGCAGTACTTC | CASSQGRTGISKLSSYEQYF
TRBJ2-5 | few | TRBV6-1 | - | TGTGCCAGCATTCCCACGTGGAGCTACCAAGAGACCCAGTACTTC | CASIPTWSYQETQYF
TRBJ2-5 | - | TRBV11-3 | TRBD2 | TGTGCCAGCAGCTTAACTGGACCGGGGGGAGAGACCCAGTACTTC | CASSLTGPGGETQYF
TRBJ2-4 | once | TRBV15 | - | TGTGCCACCAGCGCCCGGGAGATTCAGTACTTC | CATSAREIQYF
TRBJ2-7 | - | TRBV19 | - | TGTGCCAGTACCCGGACAGCCAGTTCCTCCTACGAGCAGTACTTC | CASTRTASSSYEQYF
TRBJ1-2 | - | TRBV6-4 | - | TGTGCCAGCAGTGGCTCAGGCGGGGGGTCTGGCTACACCTTC | CASSGSGGGSGYTF
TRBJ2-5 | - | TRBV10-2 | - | TGCGCCAGCAGTGAGATGAGGAACGGAGAGACCCAGTACTTC | CASSEMRNGETQYF
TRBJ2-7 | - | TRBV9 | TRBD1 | TGTGCCAGCAGCGTCGGCCGGGACAGAAAAACATACGAGCAGTACTTC | CASSVGRDRKTYEQYF
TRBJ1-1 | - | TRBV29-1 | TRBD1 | TGCAGCGTTGTAGGGACAGGGGCGAACACTGAAGCTTTCTTT | CSVVGTGANTEAFF
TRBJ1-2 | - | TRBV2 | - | TGTGCCAGCAGGGTGACAGGTGGCTACACCTTC | CASRVTGGYTF
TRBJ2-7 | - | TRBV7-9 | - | TGTGCCAGCAAAGGGGAGGTCTCCTACGAGCAGTACTTC | CASKGEVSYEQYF
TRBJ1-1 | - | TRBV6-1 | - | TGTGCCAGCAGTGAGCCCCAGGGAGGCACTGAAGCTTTCTTT | CASSEPQGGTEAFF
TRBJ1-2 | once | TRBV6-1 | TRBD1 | TGTGCCAGCACCTTAACAGGGGACGGCTACACCTTC | CASTLTGDGYTF
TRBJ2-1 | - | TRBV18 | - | TGTGCCAGCTCCCGCCAGCCGGGTGGAAATGAGCAGTTCTTC | CASSRQPGGNEQFF
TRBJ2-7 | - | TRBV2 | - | TGTGCCAGCAGTGGCAATACGAGGCAGTACTTC | CASSGNTRQYF
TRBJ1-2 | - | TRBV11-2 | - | TGTGCCAGCAGCCCGGAGCTCCCCTATGGCTACACCTTC | CASSPELPYGYTF
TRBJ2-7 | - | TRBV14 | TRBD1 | TGTGCCAGCAGCTTTAACAGGGGGCAAGGCGGCCAGTACTTC | CASSFNRGQGGQYF
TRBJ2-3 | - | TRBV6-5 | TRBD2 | TGTGCCAGCAGTTCAGCGGGGGGAAGCACAGATACGCAGTATTTT | CASSSAGGSTDTQYF
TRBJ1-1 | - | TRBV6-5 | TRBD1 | TGTGCCAGCAGTTCCGACAGGGGATATACTGAAGCTTTCTTT | CASSSDRGYTEAFF
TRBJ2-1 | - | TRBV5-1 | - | TGCGCCAGCATGTGGAGGGGAAACGGGTACAATGAGCAGTTCTTC | CASMWRGNGYNEQFF
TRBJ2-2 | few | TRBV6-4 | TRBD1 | TGTGCCAGCTCCCGGACAGGGGAGGACACCGGGGAGCTGTTTTTT | CASSRTGEDTGELFF
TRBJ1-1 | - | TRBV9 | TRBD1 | TGTGCCAGCAGCGTGGGCCTAAGGACAGGGAACACTGAAGCTTTCTTT | CASSVGLRTGNTEAFF
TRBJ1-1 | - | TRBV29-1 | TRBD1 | TGCAGCGTTGGCGGCAGGGGGCAGACTGAAGCTTTCTTT | CSVGGRGQTEAFF
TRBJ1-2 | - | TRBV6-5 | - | TGTGCCAGCGCTCGGTTTTCTGGCTATGGCTACACCTTC | CASARFSGYGYTF
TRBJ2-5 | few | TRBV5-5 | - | TGTGCCAGCAGCACCGCGGGGAGGTTGCTCCAGTACTTC | CASSTAGRLLQYF
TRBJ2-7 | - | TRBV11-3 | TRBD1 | TGTGCCAGCAGCTTATCCTACAGGGGGCGGTTCTACGAGCAGTACTTC | CASSLSYRGRFYEQYF
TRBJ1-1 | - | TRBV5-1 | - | TGCGCCAGCAGCTTGAATGGGGGCATGAACACTGAAGCTTTCTTT | CASSLNGGMNTEAFF
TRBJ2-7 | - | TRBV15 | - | TGTGCCACCAGCAGAGACGGGGTCTCCTACGAGCAGTACTTC | CATSRDGVSYEQYF
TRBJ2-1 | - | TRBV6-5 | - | TGTGCCAGCAGTTCCTCCACCTACAATGAGCAGTTCTTC | CASSSSTYNEQFF
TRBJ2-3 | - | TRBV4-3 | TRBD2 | TGCGCCAGCAGCCTACTAGCGGGGGCCGTAAGAAGCACAGATACGCAGTATTTT | CASSLLAGAVRSTDTQYF
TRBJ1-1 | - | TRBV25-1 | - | TGTGCCAGCAGTGAATCTATGTCGGGGGGCGGGACTGAAGCTTTCTTT | CASSESMSGGGTEAFF
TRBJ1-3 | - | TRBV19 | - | TGTGCCAGTAGGGGCCTTAGCTCTGGAAACACCATATATTTT | CASRGLSSGNTIYF
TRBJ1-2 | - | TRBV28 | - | TGTGCCAGCAGTCCTGACAGGATCCTCTCTGGCTACACCTTC | CASSPDRILSGYTF
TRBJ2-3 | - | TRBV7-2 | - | TGTGCCAGCAGCTTAAGCGGACGACAAAATACGCAGTATTTT | CASSLSGRQNTQYF
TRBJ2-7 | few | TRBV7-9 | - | TGTGCCAGCAGCTACCCCGACACGCGCTACGAGCAGTACTTC | CASSYPDTRYEQYF
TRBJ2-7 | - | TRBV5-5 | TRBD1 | TGTGCCAGCAGCCTGACTTCTACAGGGGTAAACCAGTACGAGCAGTACTTC | CASSLTSTGVNQYEQYF
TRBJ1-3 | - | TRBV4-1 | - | TGCGCCAGCAGCCAAGGCAGGGTAGCTGGAAACACCATATATTTT | CASSQGRVAGNTIYF
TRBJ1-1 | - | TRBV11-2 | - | TGTGCCAGCAGCTTAGTACAGCGGACCAACACTGAAGCTTTCTTT | CASSLVQRTNTEAFF
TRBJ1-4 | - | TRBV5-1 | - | TGCGCCAGCAGCTTGTCCGGTGAAAAACTGTTTTTT | CASSLSGEKLFF
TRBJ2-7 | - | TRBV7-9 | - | TGTGCCAGCAGCTTAGGTGGAGGCCCCTACGCAGAGCAGTACTTC | CASSLGGGPYAEQYF
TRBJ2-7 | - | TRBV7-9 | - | TGTTCCAGCAGCTTAGGGGGCCAAGGGGGGGTCTACGAGCAGTACTTC | CSSSLGGQGGVYEQYF